One and the same sample provided the 31 T cell receptor beta chains below, sequenced in a study of T cells in Graves' hyperthyroidism and ophthalmopathy. TCR beta CDR3 regions were amplified from RNA. A set of HTBI primers served as the primers for a first-round RT-PCR of the TCR CDR3. TCRdb analysed the multiplex PCR reads with MiXCR anew, one entry per CDR3 protein. The sample holds approximately 200,000 distinct CDR3 sequences, roughly 18% seen once. Sequencing was done on a sample of blood. The receptors shown here come from a man aged 40-49 years with Graves' hyperthyroidism.

This clonotype appeared many times. For the CDR3, the DNA is TGTGCCAGCAGTGACCACAGGGATTATACTGAAGCTTTCTTT. It encodes CASSDHRDYTEAFF. V usage is TRBV6-2 or TRBV6-3 and J usage is TRBJ1-1; TRBD1 might be the D (6 bases). Germline CDR1 is MNHEY and CDR2 is SVGEGT. The length of the CDR3 is 14 residues. Trimming removed 5 bases at V and 5 bases at J, with 15 bases between.

This clonotype was picked up many times. The chain employs TRBV9 and TRBJ2-7; 7 nucleotides match TRBD2. The trim removed 3 bases at V and 0 bases at J, leaving 0 bases unmatched. The germline gives CDR1 SGDLS, CDR2 YYNGEE. The CDR3 contains 13 residues. The CDR3 spells CASSGTSSYEQYF. CDR3 sequence (DNA): TGTGCCAGCAGCGGGACTAGCTCCTACGAGCAGTACTTC. Full variable domain (missing parts from reference TRBV9 and TRBJ2-7): DSGVTQTPKHLITATGQRVTLRCSPRSGDLSVYWYQQSLDQGLQFLIQYYNGEERAKGNILERFSAQQFPDLHSELNLSSLELGDSALYFCASSGTSSYEQYFGPGTRLTVT.

This clonotype occurred a few times. The chain couples TRBV28 to TRBJ2-1, with TRBD2 identical over 10 bases. J lost 4 bases, V lost 5 bases, and 8 bases had no gene match. CDR1 and CDR2 from the germline V gene are MDHEN and SYDVKM. The CDR3 has 16 amino acids. CDR3 nucleotides: TGTGCCAGCAGTCTCCGGACTAGCGGTCTATACAATGAGCAGTTCTTC. Its protein is CASSLRTSGLYNEQFF.

This clonotype was detected only a few times. The gene calls are TRBV7-2 and TRBJ1-2; 7 bases are a match to TRBD1. The germline gives CDR1 SGHTA, CDR2 FQGNSA. This CDR3 region has 13 residues. With V trimmed by 4 bases and J by 8 bases, 7 bases remained unmatched. The CDR3 DNA reads as TGTGCCAGCAGCTCTACAGGGGTGGGGGGCTACACCTTC. It encodes CASSSTGVGGYTF.

This clonotype was seen only a few times. The chain joins TRBV6-1 to TRBJ1-2; D remains unclear. CDR3 length: 13 residues. Germline V gene data show CDR1 as MNHNS and CDR2 as SASEGT. The V gene lost 0 bases and the J gene lost 4 bases, with 6 bases spanning the gap. As DNA, the CDR3 is TGTGCCAGCAGTGAAGCAATATCCTATGGCTACACCTTC. Its translation: CASSEAISYGYTF.

The V and J genes are TRBV4-1 and TRBJ1-5; no clear D. This CDR3 region has 15 residues. Germline values: CDR1 MGHRA, CDR2 YSYEKL. V gave up 1 base and J gave up 3 bases, with 10 bases separating them. The CDR3 DNA follows: TGCGCCAGCAGCCAAGTTATGGGATCCAATCAGCCCCAGCATTTT. It translates to CASSQVMGSNQPQHF.

This clonotype showed up many times. The chain has TRBV20-1 and TRBJ1-1; D gene ambiguous. Germline CDR1 reads DFQATT; CDR2 reads SNEGSKA (reference sequence). CDR3 length equals 10 residues. V lost 8 bases and J 0 bases, leaving 4 bases between the germline ends. CDR3 in amino acids: CSPMNTEAFF. CDR3 DNA: TGCAGTCCTATGAACACTGAAGCTTTCTTT.

Turning to this clonotype: A read error may produce the germline difference seen at one junction end. The gene calls are TRBV20-1 and TRBJ2-1; no clear D gene. The length of the CDR3 is 17 residues. Germline V gene sequence: CDR1 DFQATT, CDR2 SNEGSKA (reference sequence). CDR3 protein: CSARDPKSVSSYNEQLF. CDR3 sequence (DNA): TGCAGTGCTAGAGATCCGAAAAGCGTCAGCTCCTACAATGAGCAGCTCTTC.

This clonotype was seen at least ten times. The chain combines TRBV30 with TRBJ2-7, with a tentative D call TRBD2 (6 bases). Per the germline V gene, CDR1 is GTSNPN and CDR2 is SVGIG (reference sequence). This CDR3 has 13 residues. V shed 1 base and J shed 0 bases, with 7 bases lying between them. The CDR3 DNA sequence: TGTGCCTGGAGTGGGAGGGTCTCCTACGAGCAGTACTTC. It is translated as CAWSGRVSYEQYF. The whole variable domain, filled in from reference TRBV30 and TRBJ2-7, reads SQTIHQWPATLVQPVGSPLSLECTVEGTSNPNLYWYRQAAGRGLQLLFYSVGIGQISSEVPQNLSASRPQDRQFILSSKKLLLSDSGFYLCAWSGRVSYEQYFGPGTRLTVT.

This clonotype was counted at least ten times. This chain links TRBV20-1 with TRBJ1-5; D is possibly TRBD1 (5 bases). The V gene's germline CDR1 is DFQATT and CDR2 SNEGSKA (reference sequence). Trimming took 3 bases from V and 4 from J, leaving 10 bases between them. The CDR3 totals 13 residues. The CDR3 is CSASSGGNQPQHF. In DNA form, the CDR3 reads TGCAGTGCTAGTTCCGGGGGGAATCAGCCCCAGCATTTT.

This clonotype has at least ten counts. V and J are TRBV4-3 and TRBJ2-7; D is unresolved. Trimming cost V 0 bases and J 2 bases, with 14 bases left between them. CDR3 length equals 16 residues. CDR1 and CDR2 from the germline V gene are LGHNA and YSLEER. CDR3 bases: TGCGCCAGCAGCCAAGAGAGTTTCGGCGGTACCTACGAGCAGTACTTC. Translated, it gives CASSQESFGGTYEQYF.

A note on this clonotype: A read error is possible here, since a much larger clone lies one base away. The chain joins TRBV27 to TRBJ2-1, with D perhaps TRBD2 (7 bases). The germline V gene has CDR1 MNHEY and CDR2 SMNVEV (reference sequence). The CDR3 spans 16 residues. The CDR3 loop reads CAGSLRFSGGLAGQFF. In nucleotides, the CDR3 is TGTGCCGGCAGTTTACGGTTTTCGGGGGGCCTCGCGGGGCAGTTCTTC.

CDR3 DNA: TGTGCCAGCAGTTACTCGGTAGGAGGATACAATCAGCCCCAGCATTTT. Encoded protein: CASSYSVGGYNQPQHF. The chain recombines TRBV6-2 or TRBV6-3 with TRBJ1-5; D uncertain. The ends were cut back, 0 bases at V and 3 bases at J, with 12 bases in the middle. The CDR3 is 16 residues long. Germline lookup yields CDR1 MNHEY and CDR2 SVGEGT.

As for this clonotype: A much larger clonotype is one base distant, so this may be a read error. The chain couples TRBV28 to TRBJ1-5; a possible D gene is TRBD1 (5 bases). The CDR3 is 15 amino acids. CDR1 is MDHEN and CDR2 is SYDVKM in the germline V gene. Here the CDR3 DNA reads TGTGCCGGCAGTTTATCGTGGGACAGCAATCAGCCCCAGCATTTT. Translated, it gives CAGSLSWDSNQPQHF.

This clonotype was seen a few times. The V and J genes are TRBV25-1 and TRBJ2-5, with D possibly TRBD2 on 6 matching bases. Between the trimmed V and J ends, which lost 0 bases and 10 bases, there was a span of 9 bases. CDR1 MGHDK and CDR2 SYGVNS come from the germline V gene. CDR3 length: 12 amino acids. The CDR3 region is CASSEYTGVQYF. The CDR3 DNA reads TGTGCCAGCAGTGAATATACGGGAGTCCAGTACTTC.

This clonotype appeared many times. The chain links TRBV7-3 to TRBJ1-1; D is unclear. CDR1 is SGHTA and CDR2 is FQGTGA in the germline V gene. V lost 4 bases to trimming and J lost 5 bases, with 14 bases between them. This CDR3 contains 14 residues. DNA for the CDR3: TGTGCCAGCAGCTCCCTGGGGAGGGATACTGAAGCTTTCTTT. It codes for CASSSLGRDTEAFF. Looking up the rest from reference TRBV7-3 and TRBJ1-1 gives the full variable domain: GAGVSQTPSNKVTEKGKYVELRCDPISGHTALYWYRQSLGQGPEFLIYFQGTGAADDSGLPNDRFFAVRPEGSVSTLKIQRTERGDSAVYLCASSSLGRDTEAFFGQGTRLTVV.

The chain combines TRBV19 with TRBJ2-7; TRBD2 agrees at 10 bases. The germline V gene encodes CDR1 LNHDA and CDR2 SQIVND (reference sequence). V lost 8 bases and J lost 7; bases outside the gene matches: 17. This CDR3 has 16 amino acids. In DNA form, the CDR3 reads TGTGCCAGTTCCCCGACGAGCGGGGGGGCCTCTCGGGAGCAGTACTTC. Encoded protein: CASSPTSGGASREQYF.

The table lists this clonotype with many counts. The gene calls are TRBV5-1 and TRBJ2-5; 10 bases are shared with TRBD2. The length of the CDR3 is 15 residues. CDR1 and CDR2 from the germline V gene are SGHRS and YFSETQ. V was clipped by 2 bases and J by 3 bases; unmatched bases: 4. As DNA, the CDR3 is TGCGCCAGCAGCTTAACCGGGACTAGCGAAGAGACCCAGTACTTC. Translating it yields CASSLTGTSEETQYF.

This clonotype was recorded many times. The V call is TRBV7-9, the J call TRBJ2-3, with 11 bases aligning to TRBD2. Germline V gives CDR1 SEHNR, CDR2 FQNEAQ (reference sequence). Trimming removed 5 bases from V and 1 base from J; junction bases left unmatched: 11. CDR3 size: 18 residues. This CDR3 is CASSTSPVAGGRTDTQYF. The CDR3 coding sequence is TGTGCCAGCAGCACGTCACCGGTAGCGGGGGGGCGCACAGATACGCAGTATTTT.

There are many counts of this clonotype. The CDR3 spells CASNLGQSNQPQHF. In DNA, the CDR3 is TGTGCCAGCAACCTCGGACAGAGCAATCAGCCCCAGCATTTT. V gene TRBV12-3 or TRBV12-4 combines with J gene TRBJ1-5; tentatively, D is TRBD1 (6 bases). The CDR3 runs 14 residues. With 7 bases removed from V and 1 base from J, the gap between germline ends came to 11 bases.

The chain has TRBV12-3 or TRBV12-4 and TRBJ2-2; the D gene is possibly TRBD2 (5 bases). This CDR3 is built from 16 residues. V lost 7 bases to trimming and J lost 7 bases, with 22 bases between them. This CDR3 reads CASTDYRDGAGGELFF. The CDR3 bases are TGTGCCAGCACCGACTACCGAGACGGCGCGGGCGGGGAGCTGTTTTTT.

This chain connects TRBV4-3 to TRBJ2-4, with D unresolved. Deletions cut 4 bases from V and 7 bases from J, with 14 bases between. CDR3 length: 14 amino acids. CDR1 is LGHNA and CDR2 is YSLEER in the germline V gene. As DNA, the CDR3 is TGCGCCAGCAGCCGAGAGGAGACGGCGAACATTCAGTACTTC. As protein: CASSREETANIQYF.

This chain connects TRBV20-1 to TRBJ1-5, with no clear D. Germline V CDR1 and CDR2: DFQATT, SNEGSKA (reference sequence). CDR3 length equals 13 residues. V was shortened by 1 base and J by 3 bases, with 7 bases between the two germline ends. CDR3 loop: CSARAPNNQPQHF. Here the CDR3 DNA reads TGCAGTGCTAGAGCCCCCAACAATCAGCCCCAGCATTTT.

This clonotype was observed at least ten times. This chain joins TRBV5-1 and TRBJ2-5; D remains ambiguous. The germline V and J ends were trimmed by 4 bases and 5 bases, with 12 bases remaining between them. Germline lookup yields CDR1 SGHRS and CDR2 YFSETQ. CDR3 size: 13 residues. CDR3 protein: CASSTLGEETQYF. The CDR3 coding sequence is TGCGCCAGCAGCACCCTTGGCGAGGAGACCCAGTACTTC.

This clonotype has only a few counts. The chain employs TRBV5-1 and TRBJ1-1; TRBD1 matches 10 bases. CDR1 is SGHRS and CDR2 is YFSETQ in the germline V gene. V lost 2 bases to trimming and J lost 4 bases; unmatched junction nucleotides: 2. CDR3 length: 14 residues. CDR3 loop: CASSFGDRGTEAFF. The DNA for the CDR3 is TGCGCCAGCAGCTTTGGGGACAGGGGCACTGAAGCTTTCTTT.

There are many counts of this clonotype. The chain is built from TRBV20-1 and TRBJ1-3; TRBD1 aligns across 9 bases. From germline, CDR1 is DFQATT and CDR2 SNEGSKA (reference sequence). The J segment lost 2 bases and the V segment lost 6 bases, leaving 5 bases of the junction unmatched. This CDR3 contains 14 residues. CDR3 nucleotides: TGCAGTGCCAGGACAGGGGAGACTGGAAACACCATATATTTT. Protein sequence: CSARTGETGNTIYF.

This clonotype occurred many times. V is TRBV6-1 and J is TRBJ1-5; D unclear. Germline CDR1 is MNHNS and CDR2 is SASEGT. The CDR3 is made up of 14 amino acids. Trimming cost V 1 base and J 3 bases, with 7 bases left between them. The CDR3 coding sequence is TGTGCCAGCAGTGAAGTGGGCAACAATCAGCCCCAGCATTTT. It is translated as CASSEVGNNQPQHF.

The chain carries TRBV7-9 and TRBJ1-2; D may be TRBD1 (5 bases). V gave up 1 base and J gave up 4 bases, with 10 bases separating them. In germline, CDR1 is SEHNR, CDR2 FQNEAQ (reference sequence). This CDR3 comprises 14 residues. CDR3 nucleotides: TGTGCCAGCAGCTTAGGGGGGACGGCCTATGGCTACACCTTC. Protein sequence: CASSLGGTAYGYTF.

The chain recombines TRBV12-3 or TRBV12-4 with TRBJ2-7; D is unresolved. Trimming took 5 bases from V and 6 from J, leaving 17 bases between them. The CDR3 is made up of 14 amino acids. DNA for the CDR3: TGTGCCAGCAGTCGAACCGAAGGACCCATCGAGCAGTACTTC. Its translation: CASSRTEGPIEQYF.

This clonotype came up many times. CDR3 in amino acids: CASRIRAGSNQPQHF. DNA for the CDR3: TGTGCCAGCAGAATCAGGGCAGGAAGCAATCAGCCCCAGCATTTT. V gene TRBV28 combines with J gene TRBJ1-5; weak D call: TRBD1 (5 bases). Trimming removed 6 bases from V and 1 base from J, with 13 bases in between. The CDR3 has 15 amino acids. Germline V gene data show CDR1 as MDHEN and CDR2 as SYDVKM. The complete variable domain, with remaining parts taken from reference TRBV28 and TRBJ1-5, reads DVKVTQSSRYLVKRTGEKVFLECVQDMDHENMFWYRQDPGLGLRLIYFSYDVKMKEKGDIPEGYSVSREKKERFSLILESASTNQTSMYLCASRIRAGSNQPQHFGDGTRLSIL.

As regards this clonotype: Mismatch with germline at one junction end may stem from a read error. This chain connects TRBV5-5 to TRBJ1-1; TRBD1 agrees at 7 bases. Germline V CDR1 and CDR2: SGHKS, YYEKEE (reference sequence). The CDR3 is 12 amino acids. CDR3 sequence: CASSPETGEAFF. In nucleotides, the CDR3 is TGCGCCAGCAGCCCCGAGACAGGGGAAGCTTTCTTT.